This is a list of T cell receptor beta chains from one sample in a study of cytomegalovirus exposure and HLA in healthy donors. Sequenced by immunoSEQ multiplex PCR; TCRdb stores in-frame clones only, minus some. Among approximately 120,000 clones, roughly 10% were seen once, and the ten largest hold just over 4.5%. The sequencing input was PBMCs. The receptors shown here come from a woman aged 18-29 years in good health and CMV-seropositive. CDR3s include the opening cysteine and the closing phenylalanine or tryptophan. D genes are given only for firm matches. Not all rows give a size; the values are once, few, many and, for expanded clones, a class.

d_gene,j_gene,v_gene,abundance,CDR3aa,CDR3nt
TRBD1,TRBJ1-2,TRBV28,few,CASSDSVGQYYGYTF,TGTGCCAGCAGTGATTCAGTGGGACAGTACTATGGCTACACCTTC
.,TRBJ1-2,TRBV30,few,CAWTGAREGYTF,TGTGCCTGGACAGGGGCTAGAGAAGGCTACACCTTC
.,TRBJ2-7,TRBV29-1,.,CSASSGPYEQYF,TGCAGCGCCTCCAGCGGGCCCTACGAGCAGTACTTC
TRBD2,TRBJ2-2,TRBV4-1,.,CASSQVWSAGSGSRGTGELFF,TGCGCCAGCAGCCAGGTTTGGTCGGCGGGGAGCGGGAGTCGTGGCACCGGGGAGCTGTTTTTT
.,TRBJ2-7,TRBV28,few,CASSYGPGQQYF,TGTGCCAGCAGTTATGGGCCGGGACAACAGTACTTC
TRBD1,TRBJ1-3,TRBV6-1,.,CASSERGQALSGNTIYF,TGTGCCAGCAGTGAACGGGGACAGGCCCTCTCTGGAAACACCATATATTTT
.,TRBJ1-2,TRBV28,.,CASSAGVWAGYTF,TGTGCCAGCAGTGCAGGTGTTTGGGCTGGCTACACCTTC
.,TRBJ1-2,TRBV7-9,few,CASQRGDHHLNYGYTF,TGTGCCTCCCAACGCGGGGATCATCACCTTAACTATGGCTACACCTTC
.,TRBJ2-2,TRBV29-1,few,CSVEDSSFAGELFF,TGCAGCGTTGAGGACAGTTCGTTCGCCGGGGAGCTGTTTTTT
.,TRBJ1-1,TRBV19,few,CASLHHRESAEAFF,TGTGCCAGCCTCCACCACAGGGAATCGGCTGAAGCTTTCTTT
.,TRBJ1-4,TRBV27,.,CASSPGGLRNEKLFF,TGTGCCAGCAGCCCAGGTGGACTCAGGAATGAAAAACTGTTTTTT
TRBD1,TRBJ1-4,TRBV18,few,CASSPARQGEKLFF,TGTGCCAGCTCACCAGCTAGACAGGGAGAAAAACTGTTTTTT
TRBD1,TRBJ1-5,TRBV10-2,.,CASSWDRGNQPQHF,TGCGCCAGCAGTTGGGACAGGGGCAATCAGCCCCAGCATTTT
.,TRBJ1-4,TRBV11-2,.,CASSFRGEKLFF,TGTGCCAGCAGCTTCCGGGGGGAAAAACTGTTTTTT
.,TRBJ2-5,TRBV27,.,CASSPSGGETQYF,TGTGCCAGCAGTCCCTCCGGGGGAGAGACCCAGTACTTC
TRBD2,TRBJ2-3,TRBV6-1,.,CASRTSGTPDTQYF,TGTGCCAGCAGGACTAGCGGGACCCCCGATACGCAGTATTTT
.,TRBJ1-4,TRBV28,.,CATSLENTSRGEKLFF,TGTGCCACCAGCCTAGAGAACACGAGCCGTGGGGAAAAACTGTTTTTT
TRBD1,TRBJ2-1,TRBV5-1,.,CASGQGRNNEQFF,TGCGCCAGCGGACAGGGCCGCAACAATGAGCAGTTCTTC
.,TRBJ1-1,TRBV6-1,.,CASSQNWLNTEAFF,TGTGCCAGCTCCCAAAATTGGCTGAACACTGAAGCTTTCTTT
TRBD2,TRBJ2-1,TRBV29-1,.,CSVQGRLAENNEQFF,TGCAGCGTCCAAGGGCGGCTAGCGGAGAACAATGAGCAGTTCTTC
.,TRBJ2-7,TRBV29-1,.,CSVISVGEQYF,TGCAGCGTCATTAGCGTAGGGGAGCAGTACTTC
.,TRBJ1-5,TRBV19,.,CASSISGSGGQPQHF,TGTGCCAGTAGTATCTCTGGGTCGGGAGGGCAGCCCCAGCATTTT
TRBD1,TRBJ1-1,TRBV27,.,CASRGGTGTQLTEAFF,TGTGCCAGCAGGGGAGGGACAGGAACACAGCTCACTGAAGCTTTCTTT
TRBD1,TRBJ2-5,TRBV7-7,.,CASSSIPGQQETQYF,TGTGCTAGCAGTTCCATTCCGGGACAGCAAGAGACCCAGTACTTC
TRBD1,TRBJ1-3,TRBV28,.,CASRAEGGRGNNIYF,TGTGCCAGCAGGGCTGAAGGGGGCCGTGGAAACAACATATATTTT
.,TRBJ2-1,TRBV7-2,.,CASSSSGTSVYNEQFF,TGTGCCAGCAGCTCATCCGGGACTTCAGTCTACAATGAGCAGTTCTTC
.,TRBJ1-1,TRBV6-1,.,CASRTEGHKTEAFF,TGTGCCAGCAGAACGGAGGGGCATAAGACTGAAGCTTTCTTT
TRBD2,TRBJ2-1,TRBV2,few,CASSEAGVDEQFF,TGTGCCAGCAGTGAGGCGGGAGTCGATGAGCAGTTCTTC
.,TRBJ1-1,TRBV11-3,few,CATSLMGGKEAFF,TGTGCCACCTCACTGATGGGGGGTAAGGAAGCTTTCTTT
.,TRBJ1-4,TRBV7-9,few,CVTGKTNEKLFF,TGTGTCACAGGGAAAACTAATGAAAAACTGTTTTTT
TRBD1,TRBJ1-1,TRBV27,few,CASSLGQGYTEAFF,TGTGCCAGCAGTTTGGGACAGGGATACACTGAAGCTTTCTTT
.,TRBJ2-4,TRBV28,once,CASRPTRGGGNIQYF,TGTGCCAGCAGACCCACTAGGGGAGGGGGGAACATTCAGTACTTC
.,TRBJ2-7,TRBV18,few,CASSRETDSYEQYF,TGTGCCAGCTCACGAGAGACAGACTCCTACGAGCAGTACTTC
.,TRBJ2-1,TRBV5-1,few,CASSLSAGGGHEQFF,TGCGCCAGCAGCCTCTCAGCGGGTGGAGGCCATGAGCAGTTCTTC
.,TRBJ1-2,TRBV30,few,CAWRPPRRVDGYTF,TGTGCCTGGAGACCCCCCCGCAGGGTGGATGGCTACACCTTC
TRBD2,TRBJ2-1,TRBV29-1,few,CSVLWRTGGPSWNEQFF,TGCAGCGTCCTATGGAGGACGGGAGGGCCCTCATGGAATGAGCAGTTCTTC
.,TRBJ1-1,TRBV30,.,CAWSVESRFMNTEAFF,TGTGCCTGGAGTGTCGAATCGAGATTCATGAACACTGAAGCTTTCTTT